The present TCR beta chain was sequenced within a study of CD8 T cells in ankylosing spondylitis. Study observations and caveats: Typical of ankylosing spondylitis blood, it appeared, was a TCR beta motif of under 10 highly homologous variants.

TCRdb fed the 5' RACE reads into MiXCR, producing one record per CDR3 protein. The data show about 510,000 distinct CDR3 sequences, over 4% seen once. Note on this clonotype: Its specificity is unknown.

V was clipped by 6 bases and J by 4 bases, with 12 bases between them. This CDR3 has 13 residues. Looked up from germline, CDR1 is MNHEY and CDR2 is SMNVEV (reference sequence). Sequencing input: blood, either unsorted or a sorted T cell fraction (not recorded which). The receptor comes from a male donor with ankylosing spondylitis. The chain is built from TRBV27 and TRBJ1-1; the D is unclear. As DNA, the CDR3 is TGTGCCAGCAGCCGGGTGGCCGCCACTGAAGCTTTCTTT. Protein product: CASSRVAATEAFF.